Listed here is a single TCR beta chain. Profiling relied on immunoSEQ multiplex PCR, and the TCRdb table lists in-frame clones only, not all of them. The sample has 90,000 or so clones, over 85% seen once; the top ten hold approximately 1.7%. This entry is derived from a study of T cell changes during pregnancy in multiple sclerosis. This CDR3 spans 14 amino acids. The germline gives CDR1 MGHDK, CDR2 SYGVNS. Trimming removed 5 bases from V and 6 bases from J; junction bases left unmatched: 6. This receptor was obtained from a female donor in good health, enrolled as a control in a pregnancy study. Source: peripheral blood, taken after pregnancy. The V call is TRBV25-1, the J call TRBJ2-3; 9 nucleotides agree with TRBD1. The CDR3 sequence is CASSTGTGTDTQYF. CDR3 DNA: TGTGCCAGCAGTACCGGGACAGGGACGGATACGCAGTATTTT.